This passage covers 6 T cell receptor beta chains from one sample sequenced in a study of OX40 agonist ivuxolimab in advanced cancers. Profiling relied on immunoSEQ multiplex PCR, and the TCRdb table lists in-frame clones only, not all of them. The sample shows over 55,000 clones, over 75% of them seen only once. Specimen: CD4+ or CD8+ T cells sorted from blood, collected in a trial of the OX40 agonist ivuxolimab. Receptors originate from an adult with an advanced solid tumor such as melanoma, head and neck, liver or kidney cancer.

The genes are TRBV5-6 and TRBJ2-1, with TRBD2 as a possible D gene (6 bases). Germline CDR1 is SGHDT and CDR2 is YYEEEE. With 0 bases removed from V and 7 bases from J, the gap between germline ends came to 8 bases. The CDR3 sequence is 13 residues long. The CDR3 is CASSLAGGNEQFF. CDR3 coding DNA: TGTGCCAGCAGCTTGGCCGGGGGTAATGAGCAGTTCTTC.

Only one count was recorded for this clone. The chain recombines TRBV5-6 with TRBJ2-5, with a weak D call TRBD1 (6 bases). Trimming pared 4 bases from V and 1 base from J, leaving 11 bases between. The germline CDR1 and CDR2 sequences are SGHDT and YYEEEE. This CDR3 has 14 amino acids. CDR3 region: CASSLLDSQETQYF. In DNA, the CDR3 is TGTGCCAGCAGCCTTCTGGACAGCCAAGAGACCCAGTACTTC.

This clone was seen more than once but under ten times. This chain connects TRBV5-1 to TRBJ2-7, with D unclear. Trimming shortened V by 4 bases and J by 3 bases, and 11 bases separated the two germline ends. This CDR3 is 13 amino acids long. The germline V gene encodes CDR1 SGHRS and CDR2 YFSETQ. CDR3 in amino acids: CASSPSVGYEQYF. Written as DNA, the CDR3 is TGCGCCAGCAGCCCCTCAGTGGGCTACGAGCAGTACTTC.

DNA for the CDR3: TGTGCCAGCAGTGAACGGGTTGGGAATAGGGGGGATGAAGCTTTCTTT. The encoded protein is CASSERVGNRGDEAFF. V and J are TRBV6-1 and TRBJ1-1; D may be TRBD1 (6 bases). Trimming pared 2 bases from V and 7 bases from J, leaving 20 bases between. Germline V gene lookup returns CDR1 MNHNS and CDR2 SASEGT. The CDR3 runs to 16 residues.

The genes are TRBV15 and TRBJ1-1; tentative D call: TRBD1 (6 bases). This CDR3 contains 13 residues. Deletions cut 7 bases from V and 1 base from J, with 10 bases between. CDR1 is LNHNV, CDR2 YYDKDF, per germline (reference sequence). The CDR3 is CATTADRNTEAFF. The CDR3 bases are TGTGCCACCACCGCGGACAGGAACACTGAAGCTTTCTTT.

The rearrangement links TRBV25-1 to TRBJ1-2, with a weak D call TRBD1 (5 bases). This CDR3 has 16 residues. V was pared by 3 bases and J by 2 bases, with 16 bases between. Looked up from germline, CDR1 is MGHDK and CDR2 is SYGVNS. The CDR3: CASSEGGNWPNYGYTF. The DNA for the CDR3 is TGTGCCAGCAGTGAGGGGGGGAATTGGCCCAACTATGGCTACACCTTC.